This T cell receptor (beta chain) was documented in a study of blood T cell repertoires in COVID-19. Study-level information: The United States, Italy and Spain were the sources of the acute and convalescent COVID-19 samples. PBMCs, B-cell-depleted T cells, or T cells were the source of the cDNA or gDNA that made up the material.

Source study methods: The authors estimated nucleated cell counts from reference gene primer amplification. Assay used: immunoSEQ multiplex PCR; TCRdb lists only in-frame clones, some missing. That table supplies the V and J calls and clone size; D and trimming were determined from the DNA. The repertoire holds 80,000 to 100,000 clones, with approximately 89% as singletons. The clonotype was recovered from a human donor in a cohort sampled during active COVID-19. The source material was peripheral blood.

The CDR3 nucleotides read TGCAGCGTTGAAGTCCAGGGGAGGAACACTGAAGCTTTCTTT. Amino acid sequence: CSVEVQGRNTEAFF. The V gene is TRBV29-1, the J gene TRBJ1-1, with D possibly being TRBD1 (6 bases). The CDR3 has 14 residues. V was trimmed by 1 base and J by 1 base, leaving 10 bases between them. The germline V gene has CDR1 SQVTM and CDR2 ANQGSEA.